The sequence of this TCR beta chain was determined in a study of blood T cell repertoires in COVID-19. The overall study: There were acute and convalescent COVID-19 samples, and they came from the United States, Italy and Spain. Sources were T cells, B-cell-depleted T cells, or PBMCs; the material itself was cDNA or gDNA.

Original data processing: From reference gene primer amplification, estimates of nucleated cell counts were derived. Produced via immunoSEQ multiplex PCR; TCRdb's table is partial and in-frame only. From that table come the V and J calls and clone size; the DNA was used to work out D and trimming. The sample lists about 260,000 clones, roughly 86% occurring once. This CDR3 comprises 16 residues. Trimming stripped 0 bases from V and 4 bases from J, with 13 bases between. The germline CDR1 and CDR2 sequences are WNHNN and SYGVQD (reference sequence). Sequenced sample: peripheral blood. J is TRBJ2-1 and V is TRBV10-1, with D maybe TRBD1 (5 bases). The sequence was obtained from a man aged 40-55 years with active or convalescent COVID-19. CDR3 sequence reads: CASSESIGAGYNEQFF. Here the CDR3 DNA reads TGCGCCAGCAGTGAGTCGATTGGTGCAGGGTACAATGAGCAGTTCTTC.